Detailed here is one T cell receptor (beta chain). It lacks a known antigen. No qualities accompany the bases; no much larger clone lies one base away. The source of the sample is a study of blood T cell repertoires in COVID-19 (dated by TCRdb to 2018 to 2021). Broadly, across the study: Collaborator samples came from the United States, Italy and Spain and covered acute and convalescent phases of COVID-19. The material from the prospective study consisted of cDNA or gDNA derived from T cells, B-cell-depleted T cells, or PBMCs. The dataset comprised deeply sampled blood TCRbeta repertoires from subjects exposed to, actively infected with, or recovered from COVID-19. The repertoires were released in a freely available public database meant as a resource for research on the immune response to SARS-CoV-2. The samples were drawn from the first 160 participants of the ongoing ImmuneRACE study and from 1,254 subjects provided by 6 global collaborators. Sample metadata almost always included a de-identified subject ID, COVID-19 status, age in years and sex. Where HLA class I and class II types were available, the types were taken from metadata supplied by the sample provider, not from assay-based typing. What the research found in general, with its limitations: How much clinical and demographic metadata was included differed by source and by participant, and the metadata was provided uncurated.

The V end gives up 1 base and the J end 4 bases, leaving 4 bases in the junction not matched to a gene. The CDR3 runs 14 residues from the cysteine to the phenylalanine. The entry retains the CDR3 DNA only, 42 bases that are in frame from base 1. Looking up the germline V gene yields CDR1 SGHVS and CDR2 FQNEAQ. TCRbeta CDR3 regions were amplified from genomic DNA by means of the immunoSEQ Assay, a bias-controlled multiplex PCR. The authors processed their data as follows. Within the assay, amplification of reference gene primers was used to estimate how many nucleated cells each sample contained. Sequence reads were collapsed and filtered to measure the absolute abundance of every unique TCRbeta CDR3 rearrangement. For each sample, productive Simpson clonality was calculated as the square root of Simpson's diversity index across productive rearrangements. TCRdb provides this immuneACCESS table in a form limited to in-frame rearrangements. Some clones are lacking; in checked studies, under half of them reflect an unresolved V gene, and why the rest are absent is not known. V and J calls and clone size are as listed in that table; D and trimming were resolved from the DNA. This sample comprises some 200,000 clones, 84% of them detected only once. The ten largest clones take up around 5.5% of the sample.

A second Seattle source provided samples from volunteer blood donors who had recovered from COVID-19. The collaborating institutions used their own protocols to collect whole blood in K2EDTA tubes. For TCRbeta analysis, collaborators shipped samples as frozen whole blood, isolated PBMCs, or DNA extracted from either of those sample types. The rearrangement joined TRBV7-8 to TRBJ2-7, with 7 bases in between that match TRBD2. This TCR was recovered from a woman aged 55 to 70 who had recovered from COVID-19. The sequencing input was peripheral blood. The CDR3 has the sequence CASSLVGEGYEQYF. DNA sequence: TGTGCCAGCAGCTTAGTGGGGGAGGGTTACGAGCAGTACTTC.